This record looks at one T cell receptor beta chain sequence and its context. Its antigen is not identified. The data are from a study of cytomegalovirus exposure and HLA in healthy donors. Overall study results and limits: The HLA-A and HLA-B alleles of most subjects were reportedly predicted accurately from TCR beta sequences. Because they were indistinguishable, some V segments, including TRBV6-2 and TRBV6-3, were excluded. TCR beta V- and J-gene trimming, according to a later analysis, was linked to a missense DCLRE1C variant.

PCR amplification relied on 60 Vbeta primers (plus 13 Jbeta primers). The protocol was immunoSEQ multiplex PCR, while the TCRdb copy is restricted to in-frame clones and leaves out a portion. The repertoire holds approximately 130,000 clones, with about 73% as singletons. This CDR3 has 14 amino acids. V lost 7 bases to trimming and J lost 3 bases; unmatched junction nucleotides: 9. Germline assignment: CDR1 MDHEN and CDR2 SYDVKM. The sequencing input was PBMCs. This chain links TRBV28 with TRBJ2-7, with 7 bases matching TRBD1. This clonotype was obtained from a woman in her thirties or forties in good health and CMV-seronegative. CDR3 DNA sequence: TGTGCCAGCAACAGCCGACAGGGCAGCTACGAGCAGTACTTC. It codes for CASNSRQGSYEQYF.